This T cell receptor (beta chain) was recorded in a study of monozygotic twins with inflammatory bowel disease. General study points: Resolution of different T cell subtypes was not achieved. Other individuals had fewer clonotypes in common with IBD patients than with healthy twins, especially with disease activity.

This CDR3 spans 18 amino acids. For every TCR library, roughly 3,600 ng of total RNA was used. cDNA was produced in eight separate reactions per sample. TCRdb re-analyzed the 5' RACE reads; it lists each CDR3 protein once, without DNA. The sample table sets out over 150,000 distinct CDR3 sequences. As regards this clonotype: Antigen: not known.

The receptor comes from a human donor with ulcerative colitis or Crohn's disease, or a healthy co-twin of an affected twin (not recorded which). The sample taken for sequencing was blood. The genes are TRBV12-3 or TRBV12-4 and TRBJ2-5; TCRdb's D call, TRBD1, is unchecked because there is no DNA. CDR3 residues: CASSPPGPRTGVQETQYF.